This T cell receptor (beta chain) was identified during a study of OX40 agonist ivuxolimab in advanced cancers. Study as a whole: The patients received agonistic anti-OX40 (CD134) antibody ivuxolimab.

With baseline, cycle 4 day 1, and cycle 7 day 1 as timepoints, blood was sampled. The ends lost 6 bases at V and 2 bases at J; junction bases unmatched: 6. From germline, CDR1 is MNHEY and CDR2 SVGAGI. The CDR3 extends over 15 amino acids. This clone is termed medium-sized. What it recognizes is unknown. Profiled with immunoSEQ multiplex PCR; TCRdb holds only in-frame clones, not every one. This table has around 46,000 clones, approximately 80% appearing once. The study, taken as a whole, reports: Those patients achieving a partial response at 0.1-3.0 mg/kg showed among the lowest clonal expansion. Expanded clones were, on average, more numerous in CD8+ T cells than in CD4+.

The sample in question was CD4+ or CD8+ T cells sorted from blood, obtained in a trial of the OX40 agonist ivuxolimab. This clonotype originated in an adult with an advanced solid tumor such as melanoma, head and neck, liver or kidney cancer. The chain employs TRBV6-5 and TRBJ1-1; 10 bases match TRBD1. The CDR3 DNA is TGTGCCAGCAGCCCCCGGGACAGGGGAAACACTGAAGCTTTCTTT. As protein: CASSPRDRGNTEAFF.